This entry lists 9 T cell receptor beta chains sequenced from one sample in a study of blood T cell repertoires in COVID-19. Produced via immunoSEQ multiplex PCR; TCRdb's table is partial and in-frame only. The repertoire holds under 200,000 clones, with around three quarters as singletons. Specimen: peripheral blood. These receptors were collected from a man aged 60 to 75 with active or convalescent COVID-19.

The chain carries TRBV3-1 (or the pseudogene TRBV3-2) and TRBJ1-2; TRBD1 aligns across 9 bases. Trimming cost V 3 bases and J 4 bases; bases outside gene matches: 9. CDR3 length equals 16 residues. Germline-derived CDR1 and CDR2 are LGHDT and YNNKEL (reference sequence). The DNA of the CDR3 is TGTGCCAGCAGCCAGGACAGGGGAAGATCCCTCTATGGCTACACCTTC. Translating gives CASSQDRGRSLYGYTF.

The V call is TRBV12-5, the J call TRBJ1-5; TRBD1 aligns across 9 bases. This CDR3 has 15 residues. V gave up 6 bases and J gave up 3 bases; unmatched junction bases: 6. Germline lookup yields CDR1 LGHNT and CDR2 FRNRAP. The CDR3 protein is CASGGSQGANQPQHF. Here the CDR3 DNA reads TGTGCTAGTGGGGGATCACAGGGGGCCAATCAGCCCCAGCATTTT.

V is TRBV5-4 and J is TRBJ2-1; 8 positions match TRBD1. This CDR3 has 16 residues. The germline CDR1 and CDR2 sequences are SGHNT and YYREEE (reference sequence). V lost 4 bases to trimming and J lost 4 bases; unmatched junction nucleotides: 10. This CDR3 is CASSGNPGQVYNEQFF. CDR3 coding DNA: TGTGCCAGCAGCGGAAACCCGGGACAGGTTTACAATGAGCAGTTCTTC.

The chain combines TRBV10-3 with TRBJ2-2; 10 positions match TRBD1. Germline-derived CDR1 and CDR2 are ENHRY and SYGVKD. CDR3 length equals 15 residues. J lost 4 bases, V lost 9 bases, and 8 bases had no gene match. CDR3 sequence reads: CAMERGTGATGELFF. The CDR3 coding sequence is TGTGCCATGGAACGCGGGACAGGGGCCACCGGGGAGCTGTTTTTT.

The V and J genes are TRBV28 and TRBJ2-7; possible D gene TRBD2, 5 bases. The ends were cut back, 11 bases at V and 1 base at J, with 12 bases in the middle. Germline lookup yields CDR1 MDHEN and CDR2 SYDVKM. CDR3 size: 12 residues. CDR3 sequence: CAVGRGSYEQYF. The CDR3 DNA follows: TGTGCCGTCGGCCGGGGTTCCTACGAGCAGTACTTC.

This clone has only one observation. The chain has TRBV7-8 and TRBJ2-1; maybe TRBD2 (6 bases). Germline V CDR1 and CDR2: SGHVS, FQNEAQ. V lost 5 bases and J lost 6, with 14 bases in between. There are 14 residues in the CDR3. CDR3 loop: CASSVTGTLNEQFF. The CDR3 nucleotides read TGTGCCAGCAGCGTCACCGGGACTCTCAATGAGCAGTTCTTC.

The V gene is TRBV24-1, the J gene TRBJ2-2; 13 bases map to TRBD2. This CDR3 contains 19 residues. Germline V gene lookup returns CDR1 KGHDR and CDR2 SFDVKD. With 1 base clipped from V and 4 bases from J, the junction kept 8 bases outside the gene matches. The CDR3 nucleotides read TGTGCCACCAGTGATTTAAAAGGAACTAGCGGGAGGGGCACCGGGGAGCTGTTTTTT. Amino acids: CATSDLKGTSGRGTGELFF.

The table lists this clone with a count of one. As DNA, the CDR3 is TGTGCCAGCAGCCTTAGCGGGAGGGCCCCAGATACGCAGTATTTT. The encoded protein is CASSLSGRAPDTQYF. The chain has TRBV5-4 and TRBJ2-3, with 11 nucleotides matching TRBD2. The germline V gene has CDR1 SGHNT and CDR2 YYREEE (reference sequence). The CDR3 has 15 residues. With 4 bases clipped from V and 4 bases from J, the junction kept 5 bases outside the gene matches.

V is TRBV6-5 and J is TRBJ1-3, with 10 bases aligning to TRBD1. The CDR3 consists of 14 residues. V dropped 6 bases and J dropped 4; count of bases not matched to a gene: 3. Germline CDR1 MNHEY, CDR2 SVGAGI. This CDR3 is CASSRGQGGNTIYF. CDR3 nucleotides: TGTGCCAGCAGCCGGGGACAGGGGGGAAACACCATATATTTT.